The 26 T cell receptor beta chains presented below share a single source sample, sequenced in a study of blood T cell repertoires in COVID-19. Profiling relied on immunoSEQ multiplex PCR, and the TCRdb table lists in-frame clones only, not all of them. The sample shows under 400,000 clones, approximately 89% of them seen only once. The specimen was peripheral blood. Source of these receptors: a woman between 55 and 75 years old with COVID-19, enrolled during active disease.

The chain links TRBV4-2 to TRBJ2-2, with TRBD2 identical over 7 bases. The germline gives CDR1 LGHNA, CDR2 YNFKEQ. The CDR3 contains 14 residues. V shed 0 bases and J 5 bases; nucleotides not matched to a gene: 0. The CDR3 coding sequence is TGTGCCAGCAGCCAAGACGGGGGGACCGGGGAGCTGTTTTTT. It is translated as CASSQDGGTGELFF.

The V call is TRBV18, the J call TRBJ1-6; D possibly corresponds to TRBD1 (6 bases). The germline CDR1 and CDR2 sequences are KGHSH and LQKENI. V was shortened by 5 bases and J by 10 bases, with 18 bases between the two germline ends. The CDR3 is made up of 15 amino acids. CDR3 nucleotide sequence: TGTGCCAGCTCATCCGTGCCGGGGGGCATGTCACCCCTCCACTTT. As protein: CASSSVPGGMSPLHF.

This clone was recorded a few times. Additional DNA sequences in this sample encode the identical CDR3. The gene calls are TRBV19 and TRBJ1-2, with D perhaps matching TRBD1 (6 bases). The length of the CDR3 is 12 residues. The V and J ends lost 5 bases and 8 bases respectively, with 12 bases between them. CDR1 and CDR2 from the germline V gene are LNHDA and SQIVND (reference sequence). The CDR3 loop is CASSYRDRGYTF. The CDR3 nucleotides read TGTGCCAGTAGTTACAGGGACCGCGGCTACACCTTC.

This chain connects TRBV3-1 (or the pseudogene TRBV3-2) to TRBJ1-2; TRBD1 might be the D (5 bases). Between the trimmed V and J ends, which lost 1 base and 4 bases, there was a span of 10 bases. Germline CDR1 is LGHDT and CDR2 is YNNKEL (reference sequence). This CDR3 spans 14 amino acids. CDR3 coding DNA: TGTGCCAGCAGCCAAGGGCAGGGCGGCTATGGCTACACCTTC. Translation: CASSQGQGGYGYTF.

This clone was seen just once. V is TRBV27 and J is TRBJ1-5; no clear D. The germline V gene has CDR1 MNHEY and CDR2 SMNVEV (reference sequence). CDR3 length: 14 residues. The V end lost 4 bases, the J end lost 0 bases, and 7 bases lay between the germline ends. CDR3 sequence reads: CASSSGYSNQPQHF. The DNA for the CDR3 is TGTGCCAGCAGTTCCGGTTATAGCAATCAGCCCCAGCATTTT.

Concerning this clone itself: Mismatch with germline at one junction end may stem from a read error. The J gene is TRBJ2-1, the V gene TRBV7-7; no clear D. Looked up from germline, CDR1 is SSHAT and CDR2 is FNYEAQ (reference sequence). The CDR3 extends over 13 amino acids. The CDR3 sequence: CASSLERYNEQFF. The CDR3 bases are TGTGCTAGCAGCTTAGAGAGGTACAATGAGCAGTTCTTC. The entire variable domain, with the rest obtained from reference TRBV7-7 and TRBJ2-1, is as follows: GAGVSQSPRYKVTKRGQDVTLRCDPISSHATLYWYQQALGQGPEFLTYFNYEAQPDKSGLPSDRFSAERPEGSISTLTIQRTEQRDSAMYRCASSLERYNEQFFGPGTRLTVL.

The V and J genes are TRBV19 and TRBJ2-2; TRBD1 agrees at 10 bases. The length of the CDR3 is 14 residues. V was pared by 3 bases and J by 6 bases, with 1 base of the junction left unmatched. The germline CDR1 and CDR2 sequences are LNHDA and SQIVND (reference sequence). This CDR3 reads CASSIGQGAGELFF. The CDR3 nucleotides are TGTGCCAGTAGTATTGGACAGGGGGCCGGGGAGCTGTTTTTT.

The CDR3 DNA sequence: TGTGCCAGCTCGCAGAACACAGGGGGCGGGGACGAGCAGTACTTC. Translating gives CASSQNTGGGDEQYF. V and J are TRBV18 and TRBJ2-7, with TRBD1 matching 9 bases. Trimming cost V 6 bases and J 5 bases; bases outside gene matches: 11. This CDR3 spans 15 amino acids. CDR1 and CDR2 from the germline V gene are KGHSH and LQKENI.

This clone was recorded only once. The chain combines TRBV28 with TRBJ1-5, with a tentative D call TRBD1 (5 bases). Trimming left V 2 bases short and J 4 bases short, with 12 bases between. Germline lookup yields CDR1 MDHEN and CDR2 SYDVKM. There are 15 residues in the CDR3. The CDR3 spells CASSLQGFGNQPQHF. The CDR3 DNA reads TGTGCCAGCAGTTTACAGGGTTTCGGAAATCAGCCCCAGCATTTT.

V usage is TRBV2 and J usage is TRBJ1-6, with D hard to call. Germline CDR1 and CDR2: SNHLY and FYNNEI. There are 15 residues in the CDR3. V was cut by 5 bases and J by 6 bases, with 14 bases left in between. CDR3 in amino acids: CASSRQVQANSPLHF. The CDR3 nucleotides read TGTGCCAGCAGTCGCCAAGTTCAGGCTAATTCACCCCTCCACTTT.

This clone came up once. DNA of the CDR3: TGTGCCAGCAGCTTATCGTCGGGGGACGGTCAGCCCCAGCATTTT. Translating gives CASSLSSGDGQPQHF. The gene calls are TRBV11-2 and TRBJ1-5, with D perhaps TRBD1 (5 bases). The CDR3 consists of 15 residues. Germline assignment: CDR1 SGHAT and CDR2 FQNNGV. Trimming pared 2 bases from V and 6 bases from J, leaving 14 bases between. The variable domain in full, with the rest retrieved from reference TRBV11-2 and TRBJ1-5, is EAGVAQSPRYKIIEKRQSVAFWCNPISGHATLYWYQQILGQGPKLLIQFQNNGVVDDSQLPKDRFSAERLKGVDSTLKIQPAKLEDSAVYLCASSLSSGDGQPQHFGDGTRLSIL.

V and J are TRBV9 and TRBJ1-3, with a possible D match to TRBD1 (5 bases). CDR3 length equals 14 residues. Trimming took 1 base from V and 4 from J, leaving 9 bases between them. Looked up from germline, CDR1 is SGDLS and CDR2 is YYNGEE. The CDR3 DNA is TGTGCCAGCAGCGTAAGCACAGGAGGAAACACCATATATTTT. Its translation is CASSVSTGGNTIYF. The full variable domain, its missing parts supplied by reference TRBV9 and TRBJ1-3, is DSGVTQTPKHLITATGQRVTLRCSPRSGDLSVYWYQQSLDQGLQFLIQYYNGEERAKGNILERFSAQQFPDLHSELNLSSLELGDSALYFCASSVSTGGNTIYFGEGSWLTVV.

J is TRBJ2-6 and V is TRBV7-9; 8 positions agree with TRBD1. V lost 5 bases, J lost 1 base, and 7 bases stayed unmatched. This CDR3 has 17 amino acids. Germline V gene sequence: CDR1 SEHNR, CDR2 FQNEAQ (reference sequence). The CDR3, as DNA: TGTGCCAGCAGCACGGACAGGGTCGGGTCTGGGGCCAACGTCCTGACTTTC. Translation: CASSTDRVGSGANVLTF.

This clone was observed once. The rearrangement links TRBV6-6 to TRBJ2-7, with D possibly being TRBD2 (6 bases). V shed 5 bases and J shed 7 bases, with 12 bases lying between them. The CDR3 is 12 residues long. The germline gives CDR1 MNHNY, CDR2 SVGAGI (reference sequence). Here the CDR3 DNA reads TGTGCCAGCAGTAAAGGTGGAGGGGAGCAGTACTTC. Its protein product is CASSKGGGEQYF.

This chain links TRBV11-2 with TRBJ1-1; tentative D call: TRBD1 (6 bases). This CDR3 spans 13 amino acids. The germline gives CDR1 SGHAT, CDR2 FQNNGV. Trimming took 5 bases from V and 1 from J, leaving 8 bases between them. Here the CDR3 reads CASSIQGNTEAFF. The CDR3 DNA follows: TGTGCCAGCAGCATACAGGGGAACACTGAAGCTTTCTTT. Drawing the rest from reference TRBV11-2 and TRBJ1-1, the complete variable domain is EAGVAQSPRYKIIEKRQSVAFWCNPISGHATLYWYQQILGQGPKLLIQFQNNGVVDDSQLPKDRFSAERLKGVDSTLKIQPAKLEDSAVYLCASSIQGNTEAFFGQGTRLTVV.

This chain joins TRBV5-4 and TRBJ2-2, with unresolved D. Germline V gives CDR1 SGHNT, CDR2 YYREEE (reference sequence). Trimming took off 2 bases at V and 2 bases at J, with 7 bases between the two ends. The CDR3 contains 14 residues. The CDR3 sequence: CASSLKSNTGELFF. DNA of the CDR3: TGTGCCAGCAGCTTAAAATCAAACACCGGGGAGCTGTTTTTT. Variable domain in full (rest from reference TRBV5-4 and TRBJ2-2): ETGVTQSPTHLIKTRGQQVTLRCSSQSGHNTVSWYQQALGQGPQFIFQYYREEENGRGNFPPRFSGLQFPNYSSELNVNALELDDSALYLCASSLKSNTGELFFGEGSRLTVL.

The genes are TRBV6-5 and TRBJ2-3; possible D gene TRBD2, 5 bases. This CDR3 has 16 amino acids. Germline assignment: CDR1 MNHEY and CDR2 SVGAGI. Trimming took 2 bases from V and 0 from J, leaving 12 bases between them. CDR3 sequence (DNA): TGTGCCAGCAGTTACCGAAGACTAACTAGCACAGATACGCAGTATTTT. Translation: CASSYRRLTSTDTQYF.

The chain links TRBV27 to TRBJ1-5; no clear D. The CDR3 sequence is 14 residues long. V was cut by 6 bases and J by 1 base, with 10 bases left in between. From germline, CDR1 is MNHEY and CDR2 SMNVEV (reference sequence). This CDR3 is CASRDNRSNQPQHF. DNA of the CDR3: TGTGCCAGCAGAGACAATAGGAGCAATCAGCCCCAGCATTTT.

The V gene is TRBV28, the J gene TRBJ1-1; possibly TRBD1 for D (5 bases). V was shortened by 2 bases and J by 10 bases, with 14 bases between the two germline ends. CDR3 length: 13 amino acids. Germline V gene data show CDR1 as MDHEN and CDR2 as SYDVKM. CDR3 amino acids: CASSLPGFLGAFF. For the CDR3, the DNA is TGTGCCAGCAGTTTACCAGGGTTTCTCGGAGCTTTCTTT. The whole variable domain, remainder taken from reference TRBV28 and TRBJ1-1, is DVKVTQSSRYLVKRTGEKVFLECVQDMDHENMFWYRQDPGLGLRLIYFSYDVKMKEKGDIPEGYSVSREKKERFSLILESASTNQTSMYLCASSLPGFLGAFFGQGTRLTVV.

The V gene is TRBV6-6, the J gene TRBJ2-1, with 12 bases that match TRBD2. Germline V gives CDR1 MNHNY, CDR2 SVGAGI (reference sequence). This CDR3 region has 17 residues. V lost 5 bases, J lost 5 bases, and 10 bases stayed unmatched. The DNA of the CDR3 is TGTGCCAGCAGTCCCGGACTAGCGGGGAGATCGCACAATGAGCAGTTCTTC. Protein: CASSPGLAGRSHNEQFF.

The chain employs TRBV3-1 (or the pseudogene TRBV3-2) and TRBJ1-1; the D gene is possibly TRBD1 (5 bases). Germline assignment: CDR1 LGHDT and CDR2 YNNKEL (reference sequence). Between the trimmed V and J ends, which lost 5 bases and 1 base, there was a span of 17 bases. The CDR3 is made up of 16 amino acids. The CDR3 sequence: CASSNAWRGKNTEAFF. Here the CDR3 DNA reads TGTGCCAGCAGCAACGCTTGGAGGGGCAAGAACACTGAAGCTTTCTTT.

The chain is built from TRBV12-3 or TRBV12-4 and TRBJ2-3; D gene ambiguous. V was shortened by 8 bases and J by 1 base, with 10 bases between the two germline ends. The CDR3 has 13 amino acids. CDR3 protein: CASLLAGTDTQYF. As DNA, the CDR3 is TGTGCCAGCCTGTTGGCTGGCACAGATACGCAGTATTTT.

The chain recombines TRBV13 with TRBJ2-1; 10 bases line up with TRBD1. The junction had 2 bases not matched to a gene; V was cut back by 5 bases and J by 4 bases. Germline lookup yields CDR1 PRHDT and CDR2 FYEKMQ (reference sequence). The CDR3 has 14 amino acids. CDR3 sequence: CASSLGQGYNEQFF. The CDR3, as DNA: TGTGCCAGCAGCCTGGGACAGGGGTACAATGAGCAGTTCTTC.

This chain connects TRBV27 to TRBJ1-1, with 9 nucleotides matching TRBD1. This CDR3 spans 14 amino acids. J gave up 3 bases and V 5 bases, and 4 bases lay outside the gene matches. Germline V gene lookup returns CDR1 MNHEY and CDR2 SMNVEV (reference sequence). CDR3 DNA sequence: TGTGCCAGCAGTCCCGGGACAGGGCACACTGAAGCTTTCTTT. Amino acids: CASSPGTGHTEAFF.

The chain employs TRBV4-1 and TRBJ2-7; 10 bases map to TRBD1. CDR1 and CDR2 from the germline V gene are MGHRA and YSYEKL. J gave up 4 bases and V 5 bases, and 8 bases lay outside the gene matches. The CDR3 contains 15 residues. The CDR3 nucleotides are TGCGCCAGCAGCTACACACTGGGACAGGGGTACGAGCAGTACTTC. It is translated as CASSYTLGQGYEQYF.

CDR3 coding DNA: TGTGCCAGCAGTTTATGGGGGACAGGGGCCAATCAGCCCCAGCATTTT. The encoded protein is CASSLWGTGANQPQHF. This chain uses TRBV27 with TRBJ1-5; 10 positions agree with TRBD1. With V trimmed by 1 base and J by 3 bases, 3 bases remained unmatched. This CDR3 is 16 amino acids long. Germline V lookup: CDR1 MNHEY, CDR2 SMNVEV (reference sequence).